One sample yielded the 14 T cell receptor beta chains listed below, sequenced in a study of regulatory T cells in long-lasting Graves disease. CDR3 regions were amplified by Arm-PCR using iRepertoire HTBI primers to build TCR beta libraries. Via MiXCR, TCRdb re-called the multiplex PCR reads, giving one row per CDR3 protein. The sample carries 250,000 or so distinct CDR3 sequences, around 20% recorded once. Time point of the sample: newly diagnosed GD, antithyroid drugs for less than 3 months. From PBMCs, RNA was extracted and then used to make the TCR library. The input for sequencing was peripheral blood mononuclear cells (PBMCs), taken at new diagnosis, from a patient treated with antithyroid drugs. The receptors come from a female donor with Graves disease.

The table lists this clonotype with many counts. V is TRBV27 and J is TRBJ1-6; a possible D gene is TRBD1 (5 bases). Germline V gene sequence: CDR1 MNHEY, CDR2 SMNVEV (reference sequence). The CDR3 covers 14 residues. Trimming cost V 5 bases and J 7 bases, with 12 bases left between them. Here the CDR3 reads CASSVWGRNSPLHF. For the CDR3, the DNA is TGTGCCAGCAGTGTATGGGGCAGAAATTCACCCCTCCACTTT.

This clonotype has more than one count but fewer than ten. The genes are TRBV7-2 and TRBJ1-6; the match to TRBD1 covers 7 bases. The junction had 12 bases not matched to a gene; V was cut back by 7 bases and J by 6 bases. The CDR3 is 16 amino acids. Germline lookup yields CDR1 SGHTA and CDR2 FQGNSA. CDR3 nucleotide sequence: TGTGCCAGCACCATCGGGGGGACAGCCTTTAATTCACCCCTCCACTTT. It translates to CASTIGGTAFNSPLHF.

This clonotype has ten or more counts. This chain's CDR3 is CATSRDGTGSGNTIYF. The CDR3 DNA is TGTGCCACCAGCAGGGATGGGACAGGGTCTGGAAACACCATATATTTT. This chain connects TRBV15 to TRBJ1-3, with 9 positions matching TRBD1. Germline CDR1 reads LNHNV; CDR2 reads YYDKDF (reference sequence). V was clipped by 3 bases and J by 1 base; unmatched bases: 4. This CDR3 contains 16 residues.

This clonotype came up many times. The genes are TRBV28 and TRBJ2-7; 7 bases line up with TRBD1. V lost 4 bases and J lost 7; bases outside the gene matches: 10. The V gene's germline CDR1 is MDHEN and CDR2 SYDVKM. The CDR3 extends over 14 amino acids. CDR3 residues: CASSSGTVFGEQYF. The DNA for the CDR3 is TGTGCCAGCAGTTCCGGGACAGTCTTCGGAGAGCAGTACTTC. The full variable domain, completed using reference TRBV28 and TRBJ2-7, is DVKVTQSSRYLVKRTGEKVFLECVQDMDHENMFWYRQDPGLGLRLIYFSYDVKMKEKGDIPEGYSVSREKKERFSLILESASTNQTSMYLCASSSGTVFGEQYFGPGTRLTVT.

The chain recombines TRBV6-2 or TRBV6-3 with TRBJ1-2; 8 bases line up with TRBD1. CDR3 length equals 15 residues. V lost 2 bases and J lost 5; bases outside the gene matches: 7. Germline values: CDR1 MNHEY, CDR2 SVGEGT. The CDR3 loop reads CASSYLLDREYGYTF. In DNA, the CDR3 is TGTGCCAGCAGTTACCTCCTGGACAGGGAGTATGGCTACACCTTC.

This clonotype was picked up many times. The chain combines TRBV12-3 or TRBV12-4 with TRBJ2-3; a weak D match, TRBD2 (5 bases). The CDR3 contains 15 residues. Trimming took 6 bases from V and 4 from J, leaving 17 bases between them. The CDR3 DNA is TGTGCCAGCAGGGGGTGGAGTTATAGCGCAGATACGCAGTATTTT. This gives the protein CASRGWSYSADTQYF.

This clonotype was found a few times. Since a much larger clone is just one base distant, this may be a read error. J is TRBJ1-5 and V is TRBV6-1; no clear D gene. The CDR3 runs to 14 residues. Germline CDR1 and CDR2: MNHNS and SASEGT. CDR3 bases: TGTGCCGGCAGTGAACTGCCGGGCAATCAGCCCCAGCATTTT. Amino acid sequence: CAGSELPGNQPQHF.

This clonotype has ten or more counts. DNA for the CDR3: TGTGCCAGCAGTTGGGGCCGGGACGAGCAGTACTTC. It codes for CASSWGRDEQYF. The chain employs TRBV6-2 or TRBV6-3 and TRBJ2-7; perhaps TRBD1 as D (5 bases). The CDR3 sequence is 12 residues long. Germline loops: CDR1 MNHEY, CDR2 SVGEGT. The V end was cut by 4 bases, the J end by 5 bases, with 9 bases between.

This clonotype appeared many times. CDR3 DNA: TGTGCCAGCAGTTTCCGGGGAAGATCCCAAGAGACCCAGTACTTC. It yields the protein CASSFRGRSQETQYF. This chain joins TRBV27 and TRBJ2-5; D is perhaps TRBD2 (5 bases). The V gene's germline CDR1 is MNHEY and CDR2 SMNVEV (reference sequence). This CDR3 spans 15 amino acids. The ends were cut back, 3 bases at V and 1 base at J, with 12 bases in the middle.

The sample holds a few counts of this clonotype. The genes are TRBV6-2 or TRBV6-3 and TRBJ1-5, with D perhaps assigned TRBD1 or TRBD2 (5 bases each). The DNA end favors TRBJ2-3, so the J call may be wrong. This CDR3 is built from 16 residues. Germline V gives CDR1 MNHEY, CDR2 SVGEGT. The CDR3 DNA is TGTGCCAGCAGATCCTGGACTTCTGGGGCAGATCAGCCCCAGTATTTT. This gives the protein CASRSWTSGADQPQYF.

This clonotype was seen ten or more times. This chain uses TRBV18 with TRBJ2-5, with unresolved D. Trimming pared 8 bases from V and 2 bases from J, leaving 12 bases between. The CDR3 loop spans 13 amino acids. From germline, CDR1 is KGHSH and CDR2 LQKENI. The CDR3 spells CASSLRQQETQYF. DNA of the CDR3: TGTGCCAGCAGCTTGAGGCAGCAAGAGACCCAGTACTTC.

The CDR3 DNA sequence: TGCAGTGCGAGGAGGGGGAACACCTACGAGCAGTACTTC. This translates into CSARRGNTYEQYF. The rearrangement joins TRBV20-1 to TRBJ2-7, with D possibly called TRBD1 or TRBD2 (6 bases each). Per the germline V gene, CDR1 is DFQATT and CDR2 is SNEGSKA (reference sequence). Trimming removed 6 bases at V and 2 bases at J, with 14 bases between. The CDR3 loop spans 13 amino acids.

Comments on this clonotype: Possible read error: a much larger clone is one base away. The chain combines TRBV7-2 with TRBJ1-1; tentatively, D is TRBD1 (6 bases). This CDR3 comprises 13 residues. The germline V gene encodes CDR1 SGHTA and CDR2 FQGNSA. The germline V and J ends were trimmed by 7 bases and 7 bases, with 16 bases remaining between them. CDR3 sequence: CASTRTVRIEAFF. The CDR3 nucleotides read TGTGCCAGCACCCGGACAGTTAGAATTGAAGCTTTCTTT.

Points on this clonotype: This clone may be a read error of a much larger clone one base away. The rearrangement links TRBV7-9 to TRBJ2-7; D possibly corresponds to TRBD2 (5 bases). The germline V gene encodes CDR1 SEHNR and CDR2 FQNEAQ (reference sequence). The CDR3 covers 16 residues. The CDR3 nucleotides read TGCGCCAGCAGCCAAGGCGCGGGTGAAAGCTCCTACGAGCAGTACTTC. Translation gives CASSQGAGESSYEQYF.